Reported below is one T cell receptor (beta chain). Its antigen remains unidentified. This record belongs to a study of cytomegalovirus exposure and HLA in healthy donors. Findings and limits, study-wide: TCR beta chains numbering roughly 150 were designated cytomegalovirus-associated.

CDR1 and CDR2 from the germline V gene are SNHLY and FYNNEI. This CDR3 has 15 amino acids. The trim removed 8 bases at V and 2 bases at J, leaving 6 bases unmatched. This PCR relied on a set of 60 Vbeta primers and 13 Jbeta primers. The data were produced by immunoSEQ multiplex PCR, yet TCRdb's version contains in-frame clones alone and is incomplete. The data show 150,000 or so clones, with just under 80% seen just once and roughly 7% held by the top ten. This clonotype originated in a woman aged 35 to 49 in good health and CMV-seropositive. Input material: PBMCs. The chain employs TRBV2 and TRBJ2-3; TRBD2 matches at 11 bases. The CDR3, as DNA: TGTGCCAGCTCCCGACTAGCGGGGAACACAGATACGCAGTATTTT. Translation gives CASSRLAGNTDTQYF.